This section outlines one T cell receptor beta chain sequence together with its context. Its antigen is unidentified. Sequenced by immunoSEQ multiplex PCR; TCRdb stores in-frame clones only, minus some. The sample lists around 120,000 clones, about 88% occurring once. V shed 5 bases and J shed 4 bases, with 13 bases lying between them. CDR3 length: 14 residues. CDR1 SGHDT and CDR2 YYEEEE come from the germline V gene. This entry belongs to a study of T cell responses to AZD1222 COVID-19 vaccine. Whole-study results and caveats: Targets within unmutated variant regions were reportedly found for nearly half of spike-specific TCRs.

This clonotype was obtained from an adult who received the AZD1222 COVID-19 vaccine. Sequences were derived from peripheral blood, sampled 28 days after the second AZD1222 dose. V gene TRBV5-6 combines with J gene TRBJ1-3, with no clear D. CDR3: CASRTLAPGNTIYF. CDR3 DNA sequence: TGTGCCAGCAGGACCCTGGCCCCCGGAAACACCATATATTTT.